Listed below are T cell receptor beta chains from one sample, sequenced in a study of T cells in tuberculosis. Assay: immunoSEQ multiplex PCR; the TCRdb copy retains only in-frame clones and omits some. The data show tens of thousands of clones, with under 95% seen just once and approximately 2% held by the top ten. The sequenced sample was CD1b-GMM tetramer-negative cells sorted from PBMCs. The receptors stem from an adult woman with latent tuberculosis. Both conserved end residues are part of each CDR3. A D gene is named only where the DNA matches it firmly. Clone size appears in some rows only: once, few, many, or a class for an expanded clone.

d_call j_call clone_size v_call cdr3_nt cdr3_aa
TRBD1 TRBJ1-4 - TRBV10-3 TGTGCCATCAGTGAGTCCGGACAGGGGAAGGGTAATGAAAAACTGTTTTTT CAISESGQGKGNEKLFF
- TRBJ2-3 - TRBV2 TGTGCCAGCAGCGCCGGGGATACGCAGTATTTT CASSAGDTQYF
TRBD1 TRBJ1-5 - TRBV5-8 TGTGCCAGCAGCATCGGGACAGGGGGCAATCAGCCCCAGCATTTT CASSIGTGGNQPQHF
- TRBJ1-1 - TRBV6-6 TGTGCCAGCAACCAAAACAGGGTTACTGAAGCTTTCTTT CASNQNRVTEAFF
- TRBJ1-4 - TRBV7-9 TGTGCCAGCAGCTTAGGGACAAAGGGTAATCTGTTTTTT CASSLGTKGNLFF
TRBD1 TRBJ1-2 - TRBV18 TGTGCCAGCTCACCGACCATCGGGACAGGGGGCGCGTTATTGGGCTACACCTTC CASSPTIGTGGALLGYTF
- TRBJ2-1 - TRBV5-3 TGTGCCAGAAGCACCCGGGACTCCTCCTACAATGAGCAGTTCTTC CARSTRDSSYNEQFF
- TRBJ2-5 - TRBV21-1 TGTGCCAGCATCCCAACTAGGGGGGGTTTGCATGAGACCCAGTACTTC CASIPTRGGLHETQYF
- TRBJ1-1 - TRBV7-2 TGTGCCAGCAGCTTAGCCAGATGGAACACTGAAGCTTTCTTT CASSLARWNTEAFF
TRBD1 TRBJ2-3 - TRBV19 TGTGCCAGTAGTATAGGGGGACAGGGGAGGATCACAGATACGCAGTATTTT CASSIGGQGRITDTQYF
TRBD1 TRBJ1-2 - TRBV11-2 TGTGCCAGCAGCTCACAGGGGGAAGGGAATGATGGCTACACCTTC CASSSQGEGNDGYTF
TRBD1 TRBJ1-1 - TRBV5-4 TGTGCCAGCAGCTTACCGGGACAGAGTGAAGCTTTCTTT CASSLPGQSEAFF
- TRBJ2-3 - TRBV25-1 TGTGCCAGCAGTGACACAGGGAACACAGATACGCAGTATTTT CASSDTGNTDTQYF
TRBD1 TRBJ2-7 - TRBV5-1 TGCGCCAGCAGCTTAACAAGGGGGCCCTACGAGCAGTACTTC CASSLTRGPYEQYF
- TRBJ2-1 once TRBV13 TGTGCCAGCAGCGACACAGGGACGTATGAGCAGTTCTTC CASSDTGTYEQFF
TRBD1 TRBJ2-6 - TRBV19 TGTGCCAGCAAGACAGGGGAGGCCGGGGCCAACGTCCTGACTTTC CASKTGEAGANVLTF
- TRBJ1-1 - TRBV10-3 TGTGCCATCAGCCTACAGAGGGAAAACACTGAAGCTTTCTTT CAISLQRENTEAFF
- TRBJ2-6 - TRBV6-1 TGTGCCAGCAGTGAAAACGTAGCCTTCGGCTCTGGGGCCAACGTCCTGACTTTC CASSENVAFGSGANVLTF
- TRBJ2-3 - TRBV19 TGTGCCAGTAGGCAGGCGGGGGATACGCAGTATTTT CASRQAGDTQYF
TRBD2 TRBJ2-5 - TRBV7-6 TGTGCCAGCAGCTTAGGAGGGAGGGGAATTGGAGAGACCCAGTACTTC CASSLGGRGIGETQYF
- TRBJ2-3 once TRBV5-1 TGCGCCAGCAGCCCGAGGCGCGGGGCGGAAGTCACAGATACGCAGTATTTT CASSPRRGAEVTDTQYF
- TRBJ2-1 - TRBV2 TGTGCCAGCGTCCTTAATAGGCAGGGGAGCGACAATGAGCAGTTCTTC CASVLNRQGSDNEQFF
TRBD1 TRBJ1-1 - TRBV6-1 TGTGCCAGCACGACGGGACAGACGAACACTGAAGCTTTCTTT CASTTGQTNTEAFF
- TRBJ2-3 - TRBV30 TGTGCTTCTTCGAAGGGGGGGCAAGATACGCAGTATTTT CASSKGGQDTQYF
- TRBJ1-6 once TRBV11-2 TGTGCCAGCAGCTCGTTCACAGGAACCCCTGAGAATTCACCCCTCCACTTT CASSSFTGTPENSPLHF
- TRBJ1-3 few TRBV10-3 TGTGCCATCAGTGAGGATCCCGGGTCTCACTCTGGAAACACCATATATTTT CAISEDPGSHSGNTIYF
- TRBJ1-2 - TRBV6-6 TGTGCCAGCAGTTACTCAAATTTCATAACAGGTGGCTACACCTTC CASSYSNFITGGYTF
TRBD1 TRBJ1-2 - TRBV28 TGTGCCAGCAGTTTCCTCGACAGGGACTATGGCTACACCTTC CASSFLDRDYGYTF
- TRBJ1-6 - TRBV27 TGTGCCAGCAGTTTTAGACAGATTAGTGTTTCACCCCTCCACTTT CASSFRQISVSPLHF
- TRBJ2-7 - TRBV5-1 TGCGCCAGCAGCTTACGTCAGGGCCACTACGAGCAGTACTTC CASSLRQGHYEQYF
- TRBJ2-2 - TRBV12-1 TGTGCCAGCAGCTCGCTATCCGGGGAGCTGTTTTTT CASSSLSGELFF
- TRBJ2-2 once TRBV6-5 TGTGCCAGCAGTCCCCTACTAGGGACCGGGGAGCTGTTTTTT CASSPLLGTGELFF
TRBD1 TRBJ1-1 - TRBV27 TGTGCCAGCAGTTCGGACCCTCGGGACAGGCTCACTGAAGCTTTCTTT CASSSDPRDRLTEAFF
TRBD2 TRBJ2-5 - TRBV5-1 TGCGCCAGCAGCACGGGACTAGCGGGGGGGCTTTTCCAAGAGACCCAGTACTTC CASSTGLAGGLFQETQYF
TRBD1 TRBJ2-7 - TRBV6-1 TGTGCCAGCAGTGGATCACAGGGGGCGGGCGAGCAGTACTTC CASSGSQGAGEQYF
TRBD2 TRBJ2-1 - TRBV6-4 TGTGCCAGTAGGACTAGCGCCTCCAATGAGCAGTTCTTC CASRTSASNEQFF
TRBD2 TRBJ2-2 - TRBV18 TGTGCCAGCTCACCACGTCGCGGGGGGGCCTCGGCCGGGGAGCTGTTTTTT CASSPRRGGASAGELFF
TRBD1 TRBJ1-4 - TRBV2 TGTGCCAGCAGACCCCGGACAGGGGGTGACGAAAAACTGTTTTTT CASRPRTGGDEKLFF
TRBD1 TRBJ1-6 - TRBV5-1 TGCGCCAGCAGCTTAAGCACGGGGACAGGGAATTCACCCCTCCACTTT CASSLSTGTGNSPLHF
TRBD1 TRBJ1-3 - TRBV5-6 TGTGCCAGCAGCCCGGACAGGGGATTCTCTGGAAACACCATATATTTT CASSPDRGFSGNTIYF
- TRBJ1-1 once TRBV2 TGTGCCAGCAGTGAATTCGGCGGGGCCACTGAAGCTTTCTTT CASSEFGGATEAFF
TRBD1 TRBJ1-1 - TRBV5-5 TGTGCCAGCAGCCCGACAGGGAATGTAGTCACTGAAGCTTTCTTT CASSPTGNVVTEAFF
TRBD1 TRBJ2-5 - TRBV19 TGTGCCAGTAGTGTTTTAACAGGGGCGCGGGAGACCCAGTACTTC CASSVLTGARETQYF
- TRBJ2-5 - TRBV5-4 TGTGCCAGCAGCTTCGGAGGGGCCGAGACCCAGTACTTC CASSFGGAETQYF